This is a list of T cell receptor beta chains from one sample in a study of control samples from healthy donors and cancer patients. Assay used: immunoSEQ multiplex PCR; TCRdb lists only in-frame clones, some missing. The sample holds about 150,000 clones, about 91% seen once. The sample consisted of blood. The receptors were gathered from a middle-aged woman in good health. The CDR3 runs from the conserved cysteine through the conserved F or W. A D gene is named only where the DNA matches it firmly. Clone sizes are given selectively: once, few, many, or a class where the clone is expanded.

len | j_gene | d_gene | v_gene | abundance | CDR3nt | CDR3aa
19 | TRBJ2-4 | TRBD2 | TRBV7-9 | NA | TGTGCCAGCAGCCCCAGGCGGGCTAGCGGGGGGGGAGGAGGAAACATTCAGTACTTC | CASSPRRASGGGGGNIQYF
18 | TRBJ1-2 | NA | TRBV16 | NA | TGTGCCAGCAGCCCTCCAACCCTCCCCCGCTTCGGGGACTATGGCTACACCTTC | CASSPPTLPRFGDYGYTF
15 | TRBJ1-5 | NA | TRBV4-1 | once | TGCGCCAGCAGCCAAGCGGGGCAAAGCGGTCAGCCCCAGCATTTT | CASSQAGQSGQPQHF
16 | TRBJ2-1 | TRBD2 | TRBV6-4 | NA | TGTGCCAGCAGTGACTCTCCTAGCGGGGGATACAATGAGCAGTTCTTC | CASSDSPSGGYNEQFF
13 | TRBJ2-1 | NA | TRBV6-6 | NA | TGTGCCAGCAGTCGGACTGTTGAGGGTGAGCAGTTCTTC | CASSRTVEGEQFF
17 | TRBJ2-7 | NA | TRBV4-1 | NA | TGCGCCAGCAGCCACTCAACTCAGGAAGAGGGGTCCTACGAGCAGTACTTC | CASSHSTQEEGSYEQYF
15 | TRBJ2-2 | NA | TRBV3-1/TRBV3-2 | NA | TGTGCCAGCAGCCAAGCCGTACTAGTTTCCGGGGAGCTGTTTTTT | CASSQAVLVSGELFF
14 | TRBJ1-2 | NA | TRBV7-2 | once | TGTGCCAGCAGCTTAGATTCGGGAAACTATGGCTACACCTTC | CASSLDSGNYGYTF
18 | TRBJ2-7 | TRBD2 | TRBV7-8 | NA | TGTGCCAGCAGCTTTGCACCGAGGACTAGCGGGGGTAACAGCGAGCAGTACTTC | CASSFAPRTSGGNSEQYF
15 | TRBJ2-3 | NA | TRBV11-2 | NA | TGTGCCAGCAGCTTTTTCGGGGGAAGCACAGATACGCAGTATTTT | CASSFFGGSTDTQYF
14 | TRBJ1-4 | NA | TRBV7-2 | NA | TGTGCCAGCAGCTCGGGACACGGGAATGAAAAACTGTTTTTT | CASSSGHGNEKLFF
16 | TRBJ1-1 | NA | TRBV28 | once | TGTGCCAGCAGTTTTAGGGGAGGGACCTTGAACACTGAAGCTTTCTTT | CASSFRGGTLNTEAFF
15 | TRBJ2-1 | NA | TRBV11-2 | NA | TGTGCCAGCAGCAAGGGGAGTGACTCCTACAATGAGCAGTTCTTC | CASSKGSDSYNEQFF
14 | TRBJ1-2 | TRBD1 | TRBV3-1/TRBV3-2 | NA | TGTGCCAGCAGCCCTCGGACAGGGATCCATGGCTACACCTTC | CASSPRTGIHGYTF
16 | TRBJ1-4 | TRBD1 | TRBV6-2/TRBV6-3 | NA | TGTGCCAGCAGTCTCGGACAGGAAGGCCTTAATGAAAAACTGTTTTTT | CASSLGQEGLNEKLFF
17 | TRBJ1-6 | NA | TRBV3-1/TRBV3-2 | NA | TGTGCCAGCAGCCAAGCCTCTAGCATATCCGTAAAATCACCCCTCCACTTT | CASSQASSISVKSPLHF
14 | TRBJ1-2 | TRBD1 | TRBV6-5 | once | TGTGCCAGCAGCCCCGACAGGGAGGGCTATGGCTACACCTTC | CASSPDREGYGYTF
13 | TRBJ1-1 | NA | TRBV12-3/TRBV12-4 | NA | TGTGCCAGCAGTTTAGGAGCGAACACTGAAGCTTTCTTT | CASSLGANTEAFF
12 | TRBJ2-5 | NA | TRBV12-3/TRBV12-4 | NA | TGTGCCAGCAGTTGGTACCAAGAGACCCAGTACTTC | CASSWYQETQYF
13 | TRBJ2-7 | NA | TRBV12-3/TRBV12-4 | few | TGTGCCAGCAGTTTTGAGGGCGGAGGGGAGCAGTACTTC | CASSFEGGGEQYF
12 | TRBJ1-2 | NA | TRBV2 | NA | TGTGCCAGCAGTACCGACAGATATGGCTACACCTTC | CASSTDRYGYTF
15 | TRBJ2-7 | TRBD1 | TRBV13 | NA | TGTGCCAGCAGCTTAGGAGCAGGGGGCAAGTGGGAGCAGTACTTC | CASSLGAGGKWEQYF
16 | TRBJ2-5 | NA | TRBV6-5 | NA | TGTGCCAGCAGTTACTCGAGTGCTAGCCGTGGAGAGACCCAGTACTTC | CASSYSSASRGETQYF
15 | TRBJ2-3 | NA | TRBV4-1 | NA | TGCGCCAGCAGCCAAGAAGCCAGAGAGACGACGAGGCAGTATTTT | CASSQEARETTRQYF
18 | TRBJ1-2 | TRBD1 | TRBV27 | NA | TGTGCCAGCAGTTTAACCCCCCCTTGGACAGGAGCTAACTATGGCTACACCTTC | CASSLTPPWTGANYGYTF
16 | TRBJ2-3 | TRBD2 | TRBV5-4 | NA | TGTGCCAGCAGCCAGCTAGCGGGGGACCGCGGGGATACGCAGTATTTT | CASSQLAGDRGDTQYF
15 | TRBJ2-7 | TRBD2 | TRBV7-2 | NA | TGTGCCAGCAGCCGCCTGGGCGGGGGGGCCTACGAGCAGTACTTC | CASSRLGGGAYEQYF
15 | TRBJ2-5 | TRBD2 | TRBV9 | NA | TGTGCCAGCAATTGGGGGGGAGGAGGCCAAGAGACCCAGTACTTC | CASNWGGGGQETQYF